These 13 T cell receptor beta chains came from one sample sequenced in a study of CD8 T cells in Susac syndrome. RNA, at roughly 0.5 to 1 ug, was reverse transcribed with random hexamers. TCRdb ran MiXCR on the immunoSEQ multiplex PCR reads and lists one entry per CDR3 protein. The sample yields 140,000 to 150,000 distinct CDR3 sequences, approximately 93% seen once. Material for sequencing was CD4+ T cells from PBMCs. The receptor source for this set is a human donor in good health.

The chain employs TRBV11-2 and TRBJ2-1, with D maybe TRBD2 (5 bases). From germline, CDR1 is SGHAT and CDR2 FQNNGV. V shed 4 bases and J shed 4 bases, with 14 bases lying between them. This CDR3 spans 15 amino acids. CDR3 DNA sequence: TGTGCCAGCAGCTCGACCGGACTTATTTACAATGAGCAGTTCTTC. Its protein product is CASSSTGLIYNEQFF.

This sequence joins TRBV9 and TRBJ2-1; weak D call: TRBD1 (6 bases). Per germline, CDR1 SGDLS and CDR2 YYNGEE. The CDR3 sequence is 14 residues long. The V gene lost 2 bases and the J gene lost 1 base, with 7 bases spanning the gap. Written as DNA, the CDR3 is TGTGCCAGCAGCGTTACAGGGTCCTACAATGAGCAGTTCTTC. Protein product: CASSVTGSYNEQFF.

This chain links TRBV28 with TRBJ2-3; possible D gene TRBD1, 6 bases. Germline CDR1 reads MDHEN; CDR2 reads SYDVKM. The germline V and J ends were trimmed by 5 bases and 9 bases, with 12 bases remaining between them. The CDR3 extends over 12 amino acids. This chain's CDR3 is CASSLLQGTQYF. For the CDR3, the DNA is TGTGCCAGCAGTCTGCTACAGGGAACGCAGTATTTT.

This clonotype was recorded a few times. The chain has TRBV7-3 and TRBJ2-2, with D uncertain. V lost 8 bases, J lost 5 bases, and 9 bases lay in between. The CDR3 totals 12 residues. Germline CDR1 is SGHTA and CDR2 is FQGTGA. This CDR3 is CASSLTTGELFF. DNA of the CDR3: TGTGCCAGCTCCTTGACTACCGGGGAGCTGTTTTTT.

This chain connects TRBV18 to TRBJ2-3; D gene ambiguous. Trimming stripped 3 bases from V and 6 bases from J, with 10 bases between. This CDR3 has 13 amino acids. Germline V gene lookup returns CDR1 KGHSH and CDR2 LQKENI. CDR3 region: CASSPEWGDTQYF. In DNA, the CDR3 is TGTGCCAGCTCACCGGAATGGGGTGATACGCAGTATTTT. Full variable domain (remainder filled in from reference TRBV18 and TRBJ2-3): NAGVMQNPRHLVRRRGQEARLRCSPMKGHSHVYWYRQLPEEGLKFMVYLQKENIIDESGMPKERFSAEFPKEGPSILRIQQVVRGDSAAYFCASSPEWGDTQYFGPGTRLTVL.

The chain joins TRBV9 to TRBJ2-5; D gene unclear. CDR3 length: 15 residues. Germline values: CDR1 SGDLS, CDR2 YYNGEE. Trimming pared 1 base from V and 4 bases from J, leaving 14 bases between. The CDR3 region is CASSVTGVRGETQYF. CDR3 coding DNA: TGTGCCAGCAGCGTAACCGGAGTTCGAGGAGAGACCCAGTACTTC. Full variable domain (missing parts from reference TRBV9 and TRBJ2-5): DSGVTQTPKHLITATGQRVTLRCSPRSGDLSVYWYQQSLDQGLQFLIQYYNGEERAKGNILERFSAQQFPDLHSELNLSSLELGDSALYFCASSVTGVRGETQYFGPGTRLLVL.

The chain carries TRBV18 and TRBJ1-1, with D perhaps matching TRBD1 (5 bases). The CDR3 length is 16 residues. The V gene's germline CDR1 is KGHSH and CDR2 LQKENI. Trimming cost V 0 bases and J 0 bases, with 11 bases left between them. The CDR3 coding sequence is TGTGCCAGCTCACCACCGGGGGTCCTATTGAACACTGAAGCTTTCTTT. Its translation is CASSPPGVLLNTEAFF.

This chain uses TRBV25-1 with TRBJ2-1; D is possibly TRBD2 (5 bases). CDR1 and CDR2 from the germline V gene are MGHDK and SYGVNS. V was cut by 6 bases and J by 9 bases, with 18 bases left in between. The CDR3 loop spans 14 amino acids. This CDR3 is CASREKLAWGEQFF. The CDR3 DNA follows: TGTGCCAGCAGGGAGAAGCTAGCCTGGGGTGAGCAGTTCTTC.

This chain connects TRBV30 to TRBJ1-2; TRBD1 is a possible D gene (6 bases). The CDR3 has 17 residues. Germline lookup yields CDR1 GTSNPN and CDR2 SVGIG (reference sequence). V was cut by 0 bases and J by 7 bases, with 24 bases left in between. The CDR3 DNA reads TGTGCCTGGAGTGTTCGTGGGGGGCTAGATTTTTTCTCTGGCTACACCTTC. As protein: CAWSVRGGLDFFSGYTF.

V and J are TRBV4-2 and TRBJ2-7, with D unresolved. Germline-derived CDR1 and CDR2 are LGHNA and YNFKEQ. V was pared by 0 bases and J by 5 bases, with 14 bases between. The CDR3 extends over 15 amino acids. The CDR3 sequence is CASSQDLRTPHEQYF. The DNA of the CDR3 is TGTGCCAGCAGCCAAGATCTTCGGACCCCTCACGAGCAGTACTTC.

This clonotype was seen only once. The chain joins TRBV19 to TRBJ1-2, with TRBD1 as a possible D gene (5 bases). V was pared by 7 bases and J by 4 bases, with 16 bases between. The CDR3 runs to 14 residues. Germline CDR1 reads LNHDA; CDR2 reads SQIVND (reference sequence). CDR3 protein: CASIPRGASYGYTF. CDR3 DNA sequence: TGTGCCAGTATACCGCGGGGCGCGTCCTATGGCTACACCTTC.

The rearrangement joins TRBV21-1 to TRBJ2-5; the table's TRBD1 call for D was not verified on the DNA. TRBV21-1 is recorded as a pseudogene. The CDR3 length is 15 residues. CDR3 protein: CASSTNRGKGETQYF. Written as DNA, the CDR3 is TGTGCCAGCAGCACCAACAGGGGTAAGGGGGAGACCCAGTACTTC.

The chain joins TRBV21-1 to TRBJ2-1; TRBD1, the D gene given by the table, was not confirmed from the DNA. TRBV21-1 corresponds to a pseudogene. This CDR3 region has 15 residues. DNA of the CDR3: TGTGCCAGCAGCAAACGACAGGGAGCCTACAATGAGCAGTTCTTC. Protein sequence: CASSKRQGAYNEQFF.